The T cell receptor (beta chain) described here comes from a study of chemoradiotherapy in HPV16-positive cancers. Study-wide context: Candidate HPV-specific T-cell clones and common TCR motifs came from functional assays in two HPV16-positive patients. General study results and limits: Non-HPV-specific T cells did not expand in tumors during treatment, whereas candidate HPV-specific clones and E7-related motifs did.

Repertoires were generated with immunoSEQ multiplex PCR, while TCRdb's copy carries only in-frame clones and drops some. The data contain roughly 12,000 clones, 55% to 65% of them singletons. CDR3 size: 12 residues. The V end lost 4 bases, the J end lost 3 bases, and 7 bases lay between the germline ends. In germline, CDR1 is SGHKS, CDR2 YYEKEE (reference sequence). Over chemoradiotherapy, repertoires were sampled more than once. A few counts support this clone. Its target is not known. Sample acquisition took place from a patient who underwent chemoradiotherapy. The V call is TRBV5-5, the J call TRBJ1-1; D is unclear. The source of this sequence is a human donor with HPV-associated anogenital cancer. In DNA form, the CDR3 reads TGTGCCAGCAGCCAAGACTACACTGAAGCTTTCTTT. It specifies CASSQDYTEAFF.